The clone carrying this T cell receptor (beta chain) was seen only a few times. These data belong to a study of low-dose radiotherapy and immunotherapy resistance in tumors. Turning to the study itself: Cohort 2 received 1 Gy per fraction every two weeks, totaling 13 Gy over 26 weeks.

Primers targeting TRAV and TRBV primed first-strand cDNA, covering alpha and beta chains. It was with a constant-region primer and a V-primer adapter that TCRs were amplified over roughly 19 PCR cycles. Isolated mRNA underwent amplification by in vitro transcription. One entry per CDR3 protein, called by TCRdb with MiXCR from the reads. The sample consists of 13,000 or so distinct CDR3 sequences, roughly 75% of them appearing once. V lost 0 bases and J 10 bases, leaving 8 bases between the germline ends. Germline V gene data show CDR1 as SGHRS and CDR2 as YFSETQ. The CDR3 totals 13 residues. Enrollment required an advanced solid tumor negative for tumor-infiltrating lymphocytes.

This chain joins TRBV5-1 and TRBJ1-6; D is uncertain. The receptor was derived from a human donor with advanced metastatic prostate, ovarian, gallbladder or colorectal cancer (not recorded which). This table probably holds off-target reads from a library built for another chain. The CDR3 DNA follows: TGCGCCAGCAGCTTGGCGGGGAGATCACCCCTCCACTTT. It translates to CASSLAGRSPLHF. The variable domain in full, completed from reference TRBV5-1 and TRBJ1-6, reads KAGVTQTPRYLIKTRGQQVTLSCSPISGHRSVSWYQQTPGQGLQFLFEYFSETQRNKGNFPGRFSGRQFSNSRSEMNVSTLELGDSALYLCASSLAGRSPLHFGNGTRLTVT.